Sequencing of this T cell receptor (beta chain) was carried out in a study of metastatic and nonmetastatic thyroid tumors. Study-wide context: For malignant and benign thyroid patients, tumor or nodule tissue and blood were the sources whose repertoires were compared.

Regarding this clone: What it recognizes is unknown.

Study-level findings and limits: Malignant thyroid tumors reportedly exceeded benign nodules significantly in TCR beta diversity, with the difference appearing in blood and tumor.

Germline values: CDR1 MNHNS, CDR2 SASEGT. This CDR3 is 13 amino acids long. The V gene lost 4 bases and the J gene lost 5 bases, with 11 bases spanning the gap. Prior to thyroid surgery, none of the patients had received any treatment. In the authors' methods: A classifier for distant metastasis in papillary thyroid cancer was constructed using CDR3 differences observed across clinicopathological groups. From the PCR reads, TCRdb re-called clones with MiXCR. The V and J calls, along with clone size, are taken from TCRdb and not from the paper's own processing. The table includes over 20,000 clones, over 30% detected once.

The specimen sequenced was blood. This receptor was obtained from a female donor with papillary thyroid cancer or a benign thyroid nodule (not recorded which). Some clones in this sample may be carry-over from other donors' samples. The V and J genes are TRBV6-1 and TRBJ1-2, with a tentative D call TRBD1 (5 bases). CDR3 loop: CASSVGAEYGYTF. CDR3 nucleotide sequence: TGTGCCAGCAGTGTTGGGGCGGAATATGGCTACACCTTC.